One sample yielded the 19 T cell receptor beta chains listed below, sequenced in a study of T-cell reconstitution after alpha-beta-depleted transplantation in children (dated by TCRdb to the mid-2010s). The treatment or condition tag for this specimen amounts to: allogeneic hematopoietic cell transplantation with graft depleted of TCRalphabeta T cells and CD19 B cells. Receptor amplification or capture employed PCR. TCRdb records Illumina HiSeq 2500 as the sequencer. To normalize quantification of the TCRbeta repertoire, the TCR libraries were built with molecular barcoding that relied on unique molecular identifiers. The raw public data were reprocessed by TCRdb itself: fastp quality trimming at Q25, MiXCR clonotype calling, in-frame beta chains only. Entries are consolidated by CDR3 protein sequence, retaining the most common genes and DNA. In all, the sample holds 450,000 to 700,000 distinct CDR3 sequences, and 27% of those were seen once. Approximately 39% of the sample goes to the ten largest clones.

The sequencing used PBMCs, collected before TCRalphabeta/CD19-depleted stem cell transplant. The receptors come from a boy younger than two with Wiskott-Aldrich syndrome, due to receive a stem cell transplant.

V usage is TRBV24-1 and J usage is TRBJ2-1; the D is unclear. CDR1 is KGHDR, CDR2 SFDVKD, per germline. The V gene lost 3 bases and the J gene lost 5 bases, with 13 bases spanning the gap. This CDR3 has 15 residues. The CDR3 DNA is TGTGCCACCAGTGATGTTACAATGCCTCACAATGAGCAGTTCTTC. Translated: CATSDVTMPHNEQFF.

This rearrangement joins TRBV28 to TRBJ2-7, with 8 bases lining up with TRBD1. Germline CDR1 reads MDHEN; CDR2 reads SYDVKM. With V trimmed by 1 base and J by 12 bases, 5 bases remained unmatched. There are 12 residues in the CDR3. The CDR3 DNA reads TGTGCCAGCAGTTTATCCCGACAGGGGTGGTACTTC. Translating gives CASSLSRQGWYF.

A few counts support this clonotype. The genes are TRBV9 and TRBJ1-2; the match to TRBD1 covers 9 bases. This CDR3 contains 15 residues. After removal of 1 base from V and 8 bases from J, the junction contained 9 bases not matched to a gene. Germline CDR1 is SGDLS and CDR2 is YYNGEE. The CDR3 loop is CASSVKQGAGEGYTF. CDR3 bases: TGTGCCAGCAGCGTAAAACAGGGGGCAGGTGAAGGCTACACCTTC. Supplemented by reference TRBV9 and TRBJ1-2, the full variable domain reads DSGVTQTPKHLITATGQRVTLRCSPRSGDLSVYWYQQSLDQGLQFLIQYYNGEERAKGNILERFSAQQFPDLHSELNLSSLELGDSALYFCASSVKQGAGEGYTFGSGTRLTVV.

As concerns this clonotype: Germline and junction disagree at one end, which may indicate a read error. The rearrangement joins TRBV20-1 to TRBJ1-2; D gene uncertain. Germline values: CDR1 DFQATT, CDR2 SNEGSKA (reference sequence). The CDR3 has 18 residues. CDR3 amino acids: CSAREESRRDVLYYGYTF. The CDR3 DNA sequence: TGCAGTGCTCGAGAGGAATCTAGACGGGATGTGCTGTACTATGGCTACACCTTC.

This clonotype was seen a handful of times. V usage is TRBV20-1 and J usage is TRBJ2-3; D remains ambiguous. V was cut by 7 bases and J by 4 bases, with 18 bases left in between. The germline V gene encodes CDR1 DFQATT and CDR2 SNEGSKA (reference sequence). This CDR3 is 14 amino acids long. CDR3: CSETLVGFADTQYF. The CDR3 DNA reads as TGCAGTGAAACATTAGTTGGTTTCGCAGATACGCAGTATTTT.

This clonotype was counted many times. The chain recombines TRBV5-1 with TRBJ2-7; 7 nucleotides agree with TRBD2. V lost 0 bases and J lost 3; bases outside the gene matches: 6. Germline-derived CDR1 and CDR2 are SGHRS and YFSETQ. This CDR3 contains 15 residues. CDR3 region: CASSLASGGSYEQYF. DNA of the CDR3: TGCGCCAGCAGCTTGGCCTCCGGCGGGAGCTACGAGCAGTACTTC.

The CDR3 DNA follows: TGTGCCAGCAGCCGTAGGACGCGGAGCTCCTACAATGAGCAGTTCTTC. Encoded protein: CASSRRTRSSYNEQFF. The V gene is TRBV11-2, the J gene TRBJ2-1, with D unresolved. This CDR3 has 16 amino acids. Germline loops: CDR1 SGHAT, CDR2 FQNNGV. V lost 5 bases to trimming and J lost 0 bases, with 14 bases between them.

The chain has TRBV20-1 and TRBJ2-2, with D unclear. The V gene's germline CDR1 is DFQATT and CDR2 SNEGSKA (reference sequence). V dropped 1 base and J dropped 1 base, with 4 bases sitting between them. The CDR3 has 13 amino acids. The CDR3 is CSARVGNTGELFF. For the CDR3, the DNA is TGCAGTGCTAGAGTCGGGAACACCGGGGAGCTGTTTTTT.

This clonotype was detected only a few times. This chain links TRBV5-1 with TRBJ2-5; the match to TRBD1 covers 12 bases. Germline values: CDR1 SGHRS, CDR2 YFSETQ. V gave up 4 bases and J gave up 6 bases; unmatched junction bases: 7. CDR3 length: 15 residues. In nucleotides, the CDR3 is TGCGCCAGCAGCATAGGGACAGGGGGCATGCAGACCCAGTACTTC. Its protein product is CASSIGTGGMQTQYF.

This clonotype was picked up a small number of times. CDR3 residues: CASSLRQGVEAFF. CDR3 bases: TGTGCCAGCAGTTTAAGACAGGGGGTTGAAGCTTTCTTT. The chain combines TRBV27 with TRBJ1-1; 9 bases map to TRBD1. V was pared by 2 bases and J by 7 bases, with 2 bases of the junction left unmatched. The CDR3 totals 13 residues. Germline V gene lookup returns CDR1 MNHEY and CDR2 SMNVEV (reference sequence).

Only one count was recorded for this clonotype. The chain combines TRBV12-3 or TRBV12-4 with TRBJ2-6; D is ambiguous. The V end lost 4 bases, the J end lost 4 bases, and 8 bases lay between the germline ends. This CDR3 region has 14 residues. In nucleotides, the CDR3 is TGTGCCAGCAGTTGGTCGGGCGGGGCCAACGTCCTGACTTTC. Protein sequence: CASSWSGGANVLTF.

This clonotype was detected only once. The rearrangement joins TRBV11-1 to TRBJ2-1; no clear D gene. Deletions cut 3 bases from V and 8 bases from J, with 29 bases between. This CDR3 is 19 amino acids long. Germline CDR1 is SGHAT and CDR2 is FQDESV (reference sequence). The CDR3 loop is CASSFKGYIGGPMRDEQFF. CDR3 DNA: TGTGCCAGCAGCTTCAAAGGGTATATTGGCGGCCCAATGCGAGATGAGCAGTTCTTC.

The CDR3 sequence is CSARARLAVYNEQFF. CDR3 nucleotides: TGCAGTGCTAGAGCCCGGCTAGCGGTATACAATGAGCAGTTCTTC. V gene TRBV20-1 combines with J gene TRBJ2-1; the match to TRBD2 covers 7 bases. V dropped 1 base and J dropped 4; count of bases not matched to a gene: 7. CDR3 length equals 15 residues. Germline V CDR1 and CDR2: DFQATT, SNEGSKA (reference sequence).

The chain joins TRBV24-1 to TRBJ2-2; TRBD2 matches 8 bases. The CDR3 is made up of 17 amino acids. The ends lost 4 bases at V and 1 base at J; junction bases unmatched: 7. The V gene's germline CDR1 is KGHDR and CDR2 SFDVKD. In DNA form, the CDR3 reads TGTGCCACCAGTGAAGCGACTAGCGCAAAGAACACCGGGGAGCTGTTTTTT. This sequence encodes CATSEATSAKNTGELFF.

This clonotype was seen only a few times. The gene calls are TRBV20-1 and TRBJ2-1, with 10 nucleotides matching TRBD2. Looked up from germline, CDR1 is DFQATT and CDR2 is SNEGSKA (reference sequence). The CDR3 extends over 17 amino acids. The V segment lost 1 base and the J segment 8 bases; nucleotides outside the gene matches: 14. The CDR3 reads CSARAGLAGEHKDEQFF. DNA for the CDR3: TGCAGTGCTAGAGCGGGCCTAGCGGGAGAGCACAAGGATGAGCAGTTCTTC.

This clonotype was recorded a few times. The CDR3: CASSQVSDRTIYEQYF. As DNA, the CDR3 is TGTGCCAGCAGCCAAGTTTCCGACAGAACCATCTACGAGCAGTACTTC. The V and J genes are TRBV14 and TRBJ2-7, with D tentatively TRBD1 (5 bases). The germline gives CDR1 SGHDN, CDR2 FVKESK. V was shortened by 1 base and J by 3 bases, with 16 bases between the two germline ends. The CDR3 runs to 16 residues. The variable domain in full, with the rest retrieved from reference TRBV14 and TRBJ2-7, is EAGVTQFPSHSVIEKGQTVTLRCDPISGHDNLYWYRRVMGKEIKFLLHFVKESKQDESGMPNNRFLAERTGGTYSTLKVQPAELEDSGVYFCASSQVSDRTIYEQYFGPGTRLTVT.

V is TRBV24-1 and J is TRBJ2-1, with a tentative D call TRBD2 (6 bases). CDR3 length equals 16 residues. Germline assignment: CDR1 KGHDR and CDR2 SFDVKD. Deletions cut 5 bases from V and 1 base from J, with 14 bases between. The CDR3, as DNA: TGTGCCACCAGTGCCACCCTAGCGAGGTCCTACAATGAGCAGTTCTTC. Encoded protein: CATSATLARSYNEQFF.

This rearrangement joins TRBV20-1 to TRBJ2-7; D is ambiguous. The V gene lost 2 bases and the J gene lost 7 bases, with 9 bases spanning the gap. The CDR3 totals 11 residues. CDR1 is DFQATT and CDR2 is SNEGSKA in the germline V gene (reference sequence). Here the CDR3 DNA reads TGCAGTGCTAGATTCGTGGTTGAGCAGTACTTC. This gives the protein CSARFVVEQYF.

This clonotype came up a few times. The chain uses TRBV18 and TRBJ2-7, with 7 positions matching TRBD1. The CDR3 covers 13 residues. V dropped 3 bases and J dropped 4; count of bases not matched to a gene: 3. CDR1 and CDR2 (germline): KGHSH, LQKENI. The CDR3 loop reads CASSPGTEYEQYF. CDR3 nucleotides: TGTGCCAGCTCACCGGGGACAGAATACGAGCAGTACTTC.